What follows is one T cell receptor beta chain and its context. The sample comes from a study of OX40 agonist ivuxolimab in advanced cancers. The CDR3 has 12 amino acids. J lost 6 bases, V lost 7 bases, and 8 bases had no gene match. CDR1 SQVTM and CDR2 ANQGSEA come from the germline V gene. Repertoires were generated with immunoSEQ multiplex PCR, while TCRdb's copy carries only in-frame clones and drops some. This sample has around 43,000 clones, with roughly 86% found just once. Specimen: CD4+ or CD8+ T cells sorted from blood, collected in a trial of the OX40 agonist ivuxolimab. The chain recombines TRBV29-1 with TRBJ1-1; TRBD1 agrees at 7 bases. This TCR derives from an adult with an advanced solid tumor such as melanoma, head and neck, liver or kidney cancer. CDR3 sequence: CSAVGTDSEAFF. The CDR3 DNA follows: TGCAGCGCCGTAGGGACAGATTCTGAAGCTTTCTTT.